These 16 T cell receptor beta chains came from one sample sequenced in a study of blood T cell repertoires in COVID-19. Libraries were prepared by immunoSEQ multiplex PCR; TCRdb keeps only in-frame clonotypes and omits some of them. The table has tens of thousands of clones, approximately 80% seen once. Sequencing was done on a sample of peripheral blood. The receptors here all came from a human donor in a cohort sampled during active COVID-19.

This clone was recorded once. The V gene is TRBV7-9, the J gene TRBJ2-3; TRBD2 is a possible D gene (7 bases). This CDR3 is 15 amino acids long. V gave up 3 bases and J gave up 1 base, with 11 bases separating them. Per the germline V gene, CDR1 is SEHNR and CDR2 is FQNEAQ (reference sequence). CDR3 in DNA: TGTGCCAGCAGCTTGGGCGGGGGCCGCACAGATACGCAGTATTTT. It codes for CASSLGGGRTDTQYF.

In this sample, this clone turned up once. CDR3 residues: CASSLKANTEAFF. DNA for the CDR3: TGTGCCAGCAGCTTGAAAGCTAACACTGAAGCTTTCTTT. V gene TRBV5-4 combines with J gene TRBJ1-1, with unresolved D. V was clipped by 1 base and J by 2 bases, with 6 bases between them. This CDR3 has 13 residues. Germline V lookup: CDR1 SGHNT, CDR2 YYREEE (reference sequence).

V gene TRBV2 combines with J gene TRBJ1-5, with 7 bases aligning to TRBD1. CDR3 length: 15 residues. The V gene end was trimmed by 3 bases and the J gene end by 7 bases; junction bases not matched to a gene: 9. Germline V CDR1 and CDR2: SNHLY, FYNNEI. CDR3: CASSERTGSSQPQHF. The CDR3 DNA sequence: TGTGCCAGCAGTGAGCGGACAGGTTCTTCGCAGCCCCAGCATTTT.

The CDR3 DNA sequence: TGCGCCAGCAGCTTGAACAGGGGGGACTATGGCTACACCTTC. Protein sequence: CASSLNRGDYGYTF. The chain employs TRBV5-1 and TRBJ1-2; 8 positions match TRBD1. Unmatched junction bases numbered 2, after V lost 1 base and J lost 3 bases. This CDR3 has 14 residues. The germline gives CDR1 SGHRS, CDR2 YFSETQ.

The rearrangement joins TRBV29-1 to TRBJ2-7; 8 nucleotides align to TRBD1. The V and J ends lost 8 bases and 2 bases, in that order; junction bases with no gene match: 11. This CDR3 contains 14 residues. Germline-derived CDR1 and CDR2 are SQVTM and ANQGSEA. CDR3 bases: TGCAGCCCGGCATCAGGACAGGGACCCTACGAGCAGTACTTC. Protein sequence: CSPASGQGPYEQYF.

This chain's CDR3 is CASSSGQGDTGELFF. CDR3 nucleotides: TGCGCCAGCAGCTCCGGCCAGGGCGACACCGGGGAGCTGTTTTTT. The chain has TRBV5-1 and TRBJ2-2; perhaps TRBD1 as D (5 bases). V was shortened by 3 bases and J by 3 bases, with 12 bases between the two germline ends. From germline, CDR1 is SGHRS and CDR2 YFSETQ. The CDR3 consists of 15 residues.

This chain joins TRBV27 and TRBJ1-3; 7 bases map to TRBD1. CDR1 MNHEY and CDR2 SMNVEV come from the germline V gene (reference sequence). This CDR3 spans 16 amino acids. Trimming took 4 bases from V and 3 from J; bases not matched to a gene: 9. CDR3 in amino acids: CASSSLDRARGNTIYF. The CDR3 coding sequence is TGTGCCAGCAGTTCCCTCGACAGGGCCCGTGGAAACACCATATATTTT.

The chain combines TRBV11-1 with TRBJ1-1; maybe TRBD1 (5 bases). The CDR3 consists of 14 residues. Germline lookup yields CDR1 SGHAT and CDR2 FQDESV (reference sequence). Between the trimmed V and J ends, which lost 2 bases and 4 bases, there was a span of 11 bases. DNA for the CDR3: TGTGCCAGCAGCTTATCAGGGTTCGGCACTGAAGCTTTCTTT. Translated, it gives CASSLSGFGTEAFF.

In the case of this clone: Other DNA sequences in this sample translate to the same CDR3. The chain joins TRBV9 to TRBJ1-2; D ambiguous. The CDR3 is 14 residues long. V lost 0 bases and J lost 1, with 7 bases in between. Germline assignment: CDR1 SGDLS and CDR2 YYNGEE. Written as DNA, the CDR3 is TGTGCCAGCAGCGTAGGGCGGGGTAACTATGGCTACACCTTC. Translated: CASSVGRGNYGYTF.

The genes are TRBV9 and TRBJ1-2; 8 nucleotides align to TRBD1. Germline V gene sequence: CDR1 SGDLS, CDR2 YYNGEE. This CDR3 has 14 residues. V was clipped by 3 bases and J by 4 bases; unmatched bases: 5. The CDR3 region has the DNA TGTGCCAGCAGCGCCGACAGGGGAGGCTATGGCTACACCTTC. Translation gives CASSADRGGYGYTF.

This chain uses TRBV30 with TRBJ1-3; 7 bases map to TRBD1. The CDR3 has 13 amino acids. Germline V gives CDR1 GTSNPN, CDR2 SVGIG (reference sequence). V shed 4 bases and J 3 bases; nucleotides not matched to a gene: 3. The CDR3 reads CAWNRGGGNTIYF. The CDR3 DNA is TGTGCCTGGAACAGGGGAGGTGGAAACACCATATATTTT.

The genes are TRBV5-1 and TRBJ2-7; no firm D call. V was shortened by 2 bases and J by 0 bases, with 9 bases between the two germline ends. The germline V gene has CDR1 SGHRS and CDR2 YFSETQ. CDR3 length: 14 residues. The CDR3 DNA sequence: TGCGCCAGCAGCTTAATCCCAGACTCCTACGAGCAGTACTTC. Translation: CASSLIPDSYEQYF.

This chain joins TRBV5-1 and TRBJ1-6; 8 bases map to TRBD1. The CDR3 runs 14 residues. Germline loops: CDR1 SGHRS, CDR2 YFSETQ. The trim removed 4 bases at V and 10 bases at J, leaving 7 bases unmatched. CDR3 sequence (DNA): TGCGCCAGCAGCCAAGGACAGGGAGGGTCACCCCTCCACTTT. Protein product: CASSQGQGGSPLHF.

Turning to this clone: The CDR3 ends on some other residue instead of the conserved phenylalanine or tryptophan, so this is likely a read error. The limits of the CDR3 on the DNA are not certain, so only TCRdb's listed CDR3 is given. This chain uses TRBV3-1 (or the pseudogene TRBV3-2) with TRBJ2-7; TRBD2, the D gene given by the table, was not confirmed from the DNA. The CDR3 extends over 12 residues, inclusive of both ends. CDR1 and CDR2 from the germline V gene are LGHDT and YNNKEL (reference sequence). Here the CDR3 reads CASSQSEREYSL.

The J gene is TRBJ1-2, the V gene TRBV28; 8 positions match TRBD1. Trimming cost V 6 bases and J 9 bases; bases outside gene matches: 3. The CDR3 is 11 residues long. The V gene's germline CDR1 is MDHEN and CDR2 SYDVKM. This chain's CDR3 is CASSWTGSYTF. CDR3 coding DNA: TGTGCCAGCAGCTGGACAGGGAGCTACACCTTC.

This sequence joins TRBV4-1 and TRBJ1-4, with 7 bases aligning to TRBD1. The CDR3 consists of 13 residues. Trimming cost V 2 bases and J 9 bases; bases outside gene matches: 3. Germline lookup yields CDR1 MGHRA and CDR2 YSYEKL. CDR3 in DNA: TGCGCCAGCAGCCAACCGGGACAGCAAAAACTGTTTTTT. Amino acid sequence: CASSQPGQQKLFF.